Listed below are T cell receptor beta chains from one sample, sequenced in a study of T cells after posttransplantation cyclophosphamide. Only in-frame clones appear in the TCRdb table, and some are missing; sequencing was by immunoSEQ multiplex PCR. The data contain 50,000 to 65,000 clones, around 84% of them seen just once; the ten biggest clones take up 2.8%. Sequenced material: PBMCs. All receptors derive from a man aged 25-40 years with a blood cancer, CMV-positive, and with a related stem cell donor. Each CDR3 is given without its conserved first and last residue. Not all rows give a size; the values are once, few, many and, for expanded clones, a class.

clone_size,v_call,cdr3_length,j_call,cdr3_aa
.,TRBV5-1,12,TRBJ2-3,ASSLAGGTDTQY
.,TRBV29-1,15,TRBJ1-2,STEGARGQGTDYGYT
.,TRBV28,9,TRBJ1-5,ASSYDQPQH
.,TRBV21-1,14,TRBJ2-1,ASSKADGGADNEQF
.,TRBV19,10,TRBJ2-7,ASGRRGYEQY
.,TRBV5-4,14,TRBJ1-3,ASSLDAGDSGNTIY
.,TRBV30,11,TRBJ2-7,ACRDRISYEQY
.,TRBV18,14,TRBJ2-2,ASSPLGTLNTGELF
.,TRBV7-9,12,TRBJ2-3,ASSLASSTDTQY
.,TRBV5-4,15,TRBJ2-1,ASSRIPGLAGRNEQF
.,TRBV29-1,15,TRBJ2-6,SAVAGQSSSGANVLT
few,TRBV6-6,13,TRBJ2-7,ATTRLAASWGEQY
.,TRBV7-3,13,TRBJ2-7,ASSLTTSGPKEQY
.,TRBV6-6,13,TRBJ1-2,ASSYTREGNYGYT
.,TRBV5-1,16,TRBJ2-6,ASSLEGSGTSGANVLT
.,TRBV11-3,14,TRBJ2-5,ASSLGGSGTPETQY
.,TRBV9,12,TRBJ1-1,ASNRGTPNTEAF
.,TRBV10-3,15,TRBJ2-7,AISEVTSGMSSYEQY
.,TRBV5-4,13,TRBJ1-2,ASSSLTGADYGYT
.,TRBV7-2,13,TRBJ2-1,ASSADNPLLNEQF
once,TRBV5-1,11,TRBJ2-7,ATSQGSAYEQY
.,TRBV30,11,TRBJ2-4,ASSAAGRNIQY
.,TRBV7-3,14,TRBJ2-2,AGSSTSGTNTGELF
few,TRBV7-2,11,TRBJ2-1,ASSVADYNEQF